This TCR beta chain was sequenced in a study of graft-versus-host responses after intestinal transplantation. Study in general: Following induction with anti-thymocyte globulin, all recipients were given tacrolimus and steroids for about 3 years.

Worth noting for this clone: What it binds is not known.

The repertoire was sequenced with immunoSEQ multiplex PCR; TCRdb's copy has only in-frame clones and lacks some. The repertoire has more than 10,000 clones, 83% of them found once; the top ten carry 50%. Germline V CDR1 and CDR2: SGHRS, YFSETQ. This CDR3 is 17 amino acids long. V lost 0 bases and J 1 base, leaving 16 bases between the germline ends. Study results and limitations: GvH clones detected in recipient marrow included some appearing first in ileum or blood.

This sample comprised PBMCs, obtained approximately 19 weeks after transplant. V and J are TRBV5-1 and TRBJ1-1; no clear D. The clonotype comes from a human patient who received an intestinal transplant, so some T cells may come from the graft donor. CDR3 sequence reads: CASSLEYRSAGNTEAFF. CDR3 DNA: TGCGCCAGCAGCTTGGAGTACAGATCGGCGGGGAACACTGAAGCTTTCTTT.